This TCR beta chain was captured in a study of CD8 T cells in Susac syndrome. The sequenced target, TCR beta, came from blood CD8+ and CD4+ T cells. RNA, at about 0.45 to 1 ug, was reverse transcribed with random hexamers. Each CDR3 protein is one row after TCRdb ran MiXCR on the immunoSEQ multiplex PCR reads. The sample holds 140,000 to 150,000 distinct CDR3 sequences, approximately 95% seen once. The source of this sequence is a human donor with multiple sclerosis. Sequenced input: CD4+ T cells from PBMCs.

The CDR3 sequence is CASSSQTGASTDTQYF. CDR3 DNA: TGCGCCAGCAGCTCGCAAACAGGGGCGAGCACAGATACGCAGTATTTT. The chain has TRBV5-1 and TRBJ2-3, with TRBD1 matching over 7 bases. The germline V gene encodes CDR1 SGHRS and CDR2 YFSETQ. V dropped 3 bases and J dropped 0; count of bases not matched to a gene: 7. This CDR3 has 16 residues.